The T cell receptor beta chain described here comes from a study of identifying expanded T cells in peripheral blood. The study's findings and limits: Differentially abundant clones: 0.95 to 1.5 between replicates, around 17 at 2 to 3 weeks, 19 to 20 at four. Variance in clone template counts between roughly two-week samples significantly increased with total template count across all healthy donors.

Profiling relied on immunoSEQ multiplex PCR, and the TCRdb table lists in-frame clones only, not all of them. Among around 130,000 clones listed, approximately 86% were seen once. A note on this clone: Its antigen is as yet unknown.

Sequences were obtained from blood. The TCR originated in a person between 18 and 75 years old in good health.

CDR3 DNA: TGTGCCAGCAGCACTACAGGGGAAGGGGCCTCTGGAAACACCATATATTTT. Amino acids: CASSTTGEGASGNTIYF. V gene TRBV7-9 combines with J gene TRBJ1-3; 7 nucleotides align to TRBD1. This CDR3 contains 17 residues. Unmatched junction bases numbered 10, after V lost 5 bases and J lost 0 bases. The germline V gene encodes CDR1 SEHNR and CDR2 FQNEAQ (reference sequence). Full variable domain (missing parts from reference TRBV7-9 and TRBJ1-3): DTGVSQNPRHKITKRGQNVTFRCDPISEHNRLYWYRQTLGQGPEFLTYFQNEAQLEKSRLLSDRFSAERPKGSFSTLEIQRTEQGDSAMYLCASSTTGEGASGNTIYFGEGSWLTVV.